This T cell receptor (beta chain) was recovered during a study of blood T cell repertoires in COVID-19 (dated by TCRdb to the early 2020s). The study in broad terms: Samples from collaborators originated in the United States, Italy and Spain and spanned both the acute and convalescent phases of COVID-19. The prospective study material was composed of cDNA or gDNA derived from T cells, B-cell-depleted T cells, or PBMCs. The dataset comprised deeply sampled blood TCRbeta repertoires from subjects exposed to, actively infected with, or recovered from COVID-19. The repertoires were released in a freely available public database intended as a resource for research on the immune response to SARS-CoV-2. The samples were drawn from two sources: the first 160 participants of the ongoing ImmuneRACE study, and about 1,300 subjects contributed by 6 global collaborators. Sample metadata almost always included a de-identified subject ID, COVID-19 status, age in years and sex. Where HLA class I and class II types were available, the types were taken from metadata supplied by the sample provider, not from assay-based typing. Results the study describes overall, beyond this receptor: The amount of clinical and demographic metadata varied by source and participant and was provided uncurated.

V and J are trimmed by 2 bases and 1 base, and the gene matches miss 7 bases of the junction. The CDR1 and CDR2 encoded by the germline V gene are LGHNA and YNFKEQ. Taken from cysteine to phenylalanine, the CDR3 has 17 residues. This entry keeps only the CDR3 DNA: 51 bases, framed from base 1. About this clone: The clone's antigen remains unknown. The record has no base qualities; no much larger clone is one base away.

TCRbeta CDR3 regions were amplified from genomic DNA using the immunoSEQ Assay, a bias-controlled multiplex PCR. The study's own analysis went as follows. The number of nucleated cells in each sample was estimated by amplification of reference gene primers within the assay. Sequence reads were collapsed and filtered to measure the absolute abundance of every unique TCRbeta CDR3 rearrangement. For each sample, productive Simpson clonality was calculated as the square root of Simpson's diversity index over productive rearrangements. TCRdb holds this immuneACCESS table with in-frame rearrangements only. Some clones are missing; in checked studies, unresolved V genes explain under half, and the rest has no known cause. That table is the source of V, J and clone size, and D and trimming were worked out from the DNA. Counted in this sample were 200,000 to 300,000 clones; 88% of them appeared once. The top ten clonotypes cover 4% of the sample.

Samples from volunteer blood donors who had recovered from COVID-19 were contributed by a second Seattle source. Whole blood was collected in K2EDTA tubes by collaborating institutions according to the institutions' own protocols. For TCRbeta analysis, collaborators shipped samples in one of three forms: frozen whole blood, isolated PBMCs, or DNA extracted from either of those sample types. The chain links TRBV4-2 with TRBJ2-5, with TRBD1 matching 10 junction bases. The sequence derives from a man between 60 and 75 years old who had recovered from COVID-19. Sequenced material: peripheral blood. For the CDR3, the sequence is CASSQSTGGWIQETQYF. The DNA sequence is given as TGTGCCAGCAGCCAATCGACAGGGGGCTGGATCCAAGAGACCCAGTACTTC.